Listed below are T cell receptor beta chains from one sample, sequenced in a study of T-cell reconstitution after alpha-beta-depleted transplantation in children. TCRdb redid the calling of the PCR reads with MiXCR, one entry per CDR3 protein. There are approximately 590,000 distinct CDR3 sequences in the sample; roughly a tenth occur only once, and less than 5% lies in the top ten. The sample was PBMCs from the stem cell graft donor, taken from the stem cell graft. All receptors derive from a human donor who donated a stem cell graft to a child with acute myeloid leukemia. Each CDR3 is given with its conserved first and last residue. The D gene is left open where the match is weak. Part of the rows lack a size; the others show once, few, many or a class for expanded clones.

CDR3 length	clone size	V gene	J gene	D gene	CDR3 DNA	CDR3 protein
14	few	TRBV10-3	TRBJ2-2	TRBD2	TGTGCCACGCGGGGACTAGCGGGACCCGGGGAGCTGTTTTTT	CATRGLAGPGELFF
11	many	TRBV12-3/TRBV12-4	TRBJ2-7	-	TGTGCCAGCAGTTTAGAGTCGGAGCAGTACTTC	CASSLESEQYF
18	many	TRBV20-1	TRBJ2-3	TRBD2	TGCAGTGCCAAGACTAGCGGGAGGGCCGCTGTAGGTACAGATACGCAGTATTTT	CSAKTSGRAAVGTDTQYF
14	few	TRBV2	TRBJ2-3	TRBD2	TGTGCCAGGAGTCCGAGGGAGGGCGGAGATACGCAGTATTTT	CARSPREGGDTQYF
15	few	TRBV25-1	TRBJ2-7	-	TGTGCCAGCAGTGATTTCGGACAGTCCAGTTACGAGCAGTACTTC	CASSDFGQSSYEQYF
15	many	TRBV7-2	TRBJ2-3	TRBD1	TGTGCCAGCAGGACAGGACAGGGATCCACAGATACGCAGTATTTT	CASRTGQGSTDTQYF
15	many	TRBV15	TRBJ2-1	-	TGTGCCACCAGCAGAGGGGGTGCGAACGGCAATGAGCAGTTCTTC	CATSRGGANGNEQFF
12	few	TRBV20-1	TRBJ1-2	-	TGCAGTGCTAGTGTCTCAGGGGTTGGCTACACCTTC	CSASVSGVGYTF
16	-	TRBV20-1	TRBJ2-7	-	TGCAGTGCTAGAGATCTTACTCCTAGCGCGCCCTACGAGCAGTACTTC	CSARDLTPSAPYEQYF
14	-	TRBV28	TRBJ1-1	TRBD1	TGTGCCAGCAGGGAGAGACAGGGGCACACTGAAGCTTTCTTT	CASRERQGHTEAFF
16	many	TRBV6-1	TRBJ2-2	TRBD2	TGTGCCAGCAGCCCGGGACTAGCGGTCAACACCGGGGAGCTGTTTTTT	CASSPGLAVNTGELFF
12	many	TRBV20-1	TRBJ2-1	-	TGCAGTGCTAGAGCAGGGGGGGATGAGCAGTTCTTC	CSARAGGDEQFF
13	many	TRBV20-1	TRBJ2-1	-	TGCAGTGCTAGTTCTCCGGGAGCAGGGGAGCAGTTCTTC	CSASSPGAGEQFF
11	few	TRBV3-1	TRBJ2-1	-	TGTGCCAGCAGCCATGGAGTTTTTCGATTCTTC	CASSHGVFRFF
13	many	TRBV29-1	TRBJ2-1	TRBD2	TGCAGCGTTCATCGGGGAGGGCCAACTGAGCAGTTCTTC	CSVHRGGPTEQFF
19	-	TRBV2	TRBJ2-2	TRBD2	TGTGCCAGCAGTGGTAAGGGACTAGCGGGATTCGCGAACACCGGGGAGCTGTTTTTT	CASSGKGLAGFANTGELFF
15	few	TRBV7-2	TRBJ2-3	-	TGTGCCAGCAGCTTAGTACAGGGCGCTTCAGATACGCAGTATTTT	CASSLVQGASDTQYF
12	many	TRBV20-1	TRBJ2-7	-	TGCAGTGCTAGCGAGGGGGGTAGCGAGCAGTACTTC	CSASEGGSEQYF
12	many	TRBV20-1	TRBJ1-5	TRBD1	TGCAGTGCTAGGGGACAGGATCAGCCCCAGCATTTT	CSARGQDQPQHF
16	many	TRBV7-9	TRBJ1-5	-	TGTGCCAGCAGCTCCCCGGGGCCACTCGGCAATCAGCCCCAGCATTTT	CASSSPGPLGNQPQHF
15	-	TRBV5-1	TRBJ1-2	TRBD1	TGCGCCAGCAGCCGTACCCTGACAGGGGGGCATGGCTACACCTTC	CASSRTLTGGHGYTF
14	few	TRBV9	TRBJ2-5	-	TGTGCCAGCAGCGTAGGAGGTATCCAAGAGACCCAGTACTTC	CASSVGGIQETQYF
13	few	TRBV29-1	TRBJ1-1	TRBD1	TGCAGCGCCCCGGGACAGTTAGACACTGAAGCTTTCTTT	CSAPGQLDTEAFF
13	-	TRBV27	TRBJ2-1	-	TGTGCCAGCAGTTCAATACAGGGAGGTGAGCAGTTCTTC	CASSSIQGGEQFF
13	many	TRBV20-1	TRBJ2-1	-	TGCAGTGCCCGGCCCGGACAGCGCAATGAGCAGTTCTTC	CSARPGQRNEQFF
16	many	TRBV4-3	TRBJ2-2	-	TGCGCCAGCAGCCAAGATGAGGGAGTAAGGACCGGGGAGCTGTTTTTT	CASSQDEGVRTGELFF
16	many	TRBV20-1	TRBJ2-1	-	TGCAGTGCTAGAGATCTGGCCAGCGGGACATACAATGAGCAGTTCTTC	CSARDLASGTYNEQFF
18	few	TRBV6-2/TRBV6-3	TRBJ2-1	TRBD2	TGTGCCAGCAGTTACCCTCCTGGAATAGCGGGAGTGTGGAATGAGCAGTTCTTC	CASSYPPGIAGVWNEQFF
16	-	TRBV6-1	TRBJ2-5	TRBD2	TGTGCCAGCACCTCGGGCGGCCAGCGGGGGCAAGAGACCCAGTACTTC	CASTSGGQRGQETQYF
15	many	TRBV10-3	TRBJ2-1	TRBD2	TGTGCCATCAGTGCCGGGACTAGCGGGAGTAATGAGCAGTTCTTC	CAISAGTSGSNEQFF
14	few	TRBV20-1	TRBJ2-3	-	TGCAGTGCTAGAGGTCAGACCCTCACAGATACGCAGTATTTT	CSARGQTLTDTQYF
19	few	TRBV9	TRBJ2-3	TRBD2	TGTGCCAGCAGCGCGCCGGGTGAAGCGGGAGGGCGATTCACAGATACGCAGTATTTT	CASSAPGEAGGRFTDTQYF
15	-	TRBV7-3	TRBJ1-2	TRBD1	TGTGCCAGCAGCCTGGGGGACAGTTTGGACTATGGCTACACCTTC	CASSLGDSLDYGYTF
11	many	TRBV20-1	TRBJ1-1	-	TGCAGTGCTAGATCCTCGGGAGGAGCTTTCTTT	CSARSSGGAFF
14	once	TRBV30	TRBJ1-2	-	TGTGCCTGGAGTGGCCAGAAAGTTAACTATGGCTACACCTTC	CAWSGQKVNYGYTF
18	few	TRBV9	TRBJ2-3	TRBD2	TGTGCCAGCAGCCTGACCCCGACTAGCGGGAGTAGTACAGATACGCAGTATTTT	CASSLTPTSGSSTDTQYF
17	few	TRBV5-1	TRBJ2-7	-	TGCGCCAGCAGCCACCAGCCAACAGGGTGGGGTGCCTACGAGCAGTACTTC	CASSHQPTGWGAYEQYF
15	few	TRBV6-2/TRBV6-3	TRBJ2-7	-	TGTGCCAGCAGTTACGAAAGGGGACCGCCCTACGAGCAGTACTTC	CASSYERGPPYEQYF
17	-	TRBV5-6	TRBJ1-1	-	TGTGCCAGCAGCTTGAGGCACGTGTTACGGGGAGGACCTGAAGCTTTCTTT	CASSLRHVLRGGPEAFF
15	-	TRBV6-4	TRBJ2-3	TRBD1	TGTGCCAGCAGCCTACAGGGGCTGATCACAGATACGCAGTATTTT	CASSLQGLITDTQYF
11	few	TRBV29-1	TRBJ1-1	-	TGCAGCGTTGCACGGTACACTGAAGCTTTCTTT	CSVARYTEAFF
13	few	TRBV29-1	TRBJ1-2	-	TGCAGCGTTGCGGGGGGGCTCCTCTATGGCTACACCTTC	CSVAGGLLYGYTF
14	-	TRBV5-1	TRBJ2-2	-	TGCGCCAGCAGCTCGGTGGGAGAGGGCGGGGAGCTGTTTTTT	CASSSVGEGGELFF
15	many	TRBV5-1	TRBJ2-7	TRBD1	TGCGCCAGCAGCTTGGAAGGGACAGGGGGCCACGAGCAGTACTTC	CASSLEGTGGHEQYF
12	few	TRBV12-3/TRBV12-4	TRBJ2-1	-	TGTGCCAGCAGTCAACTAGCTCTTGAGCAGTTCTTC	CASSQLALEQFF
17	-	TRBV4-2	TRBJ2-1	TRBD2	TGTGCCAGCAGCCAAGATGTCGGGACTAGCGGAGGGAATGAGCAGTTCTTC	CASSQDVGTSGGNEQFF